This T cell receptor beta chain was identified in a study of blood T cell repertoires in COVID-19. Using immunoSEQ multiplex PCR, the repertoire was profiled, and TCRdb retains in-frame clones only, with some absent. The sample has about 41,000 clones, approximately 83% seen once. The clonotype was recovered from a woman aged 80 or over with acute or convalescent COVID-19. What was sequenced was peripheral blood.

The CDR3 bases are TGTGCCAGCAGCTCTCAGGGGGCCCGTACTGAAGCTTTCTTT. Its translation is CASSSQGARTEAFF. The genes are TRBV7-8 and TRBJ1-1; TRBD1 matches 8 bases. Germline CDR1 reads SGHVS; CDR2 reads FQNEAQ. This CDR3 comprises 14 residues. J was trimmed by 5 bases and V by 4 bases; bases with no gene match: 6.